This is a list of T cell receptor beta chains from one sample in a study of OX40 agonist ivuxolimab in advanced cancers. Assay: immunoSEQ multiplex PCR; the TCRdb copy retains only in-frame clones and omits some. This sample has 55,000 to 70,000 clones, with 80% found just once. Sequences were derived from CD4+ or CD8+ T cells sorted from blood, sampled in a trial of the OX40 agonist ivuxolimab. The receptors come from an adult with an advanced solid tumor such as melanoma, head and neck, liver or kidney cancer. Each CDR3 is given without its conserved first and last residue.

length	V	J	CDR3
13	TRBV6-6	TRBJ2-6	ASSYLSSGANVLT
11	TRBV11-2	TRBJ2-7	ASSNQGAHEQY
12	TRBV30	TRBJ1-1	AWSVGGGGAEAF
13	TRBV4-3	TRBJ1-5	ASSQDWQGKSPQH
14	TRBV5-4	TRBJ2-7	ASSLNPGQGSYEQY
11	TRBV30	TRBJ1-4	AWSVSGPEKLF
12	TRBV15	TRBJ2-5	ATSRGTSQETQY
11	TRBV30	TRBJ1-1	AWTSGLWTEAF
14	TRBV30	TRBJ1-2	AWIGGQGLFGYGYT
10	TRBV6-6	TRBJ1-1	ASSNLNTEAF
13	TRBV7-2	TRBJ2-7	ASSLRTGASSEQY
11	TRBV5-1	TRBJ2-5	ASSSRGQETQY
12	TRBV7-2	TRBJ2-5	ASSLGRGSETQY
11	TRBV27	TRBJ1-6	ASSSVFGSPLH
13	TRBV6-5	TRBJ1-4	ASSNQGASNEKLF
11	TRBV4-3	TRBJ1-4	ASSQEVLGELF
15	TRBV14	TRBJ2-1	ASSQDGGGRSYNEQF
13	TRBV15	.	ATSSTNRYGLEQY
13	TRBV5-1	TRBJ1-1	ASSLGADRGTEAF
13	TRBV7-8	TRBJ1-5	ASSLGSRDNQPQH
10	TRBV7-2	TRBJ1-2	ASSLVNGPST
9	TRBV19	TRBJ2-1	ASSNYNEQF
14	TRBV9	TRBJ2-1	ASSSLGGATYNEQF
13	TRBV7-2	TRBJ1-5	ASSLARGYRQPQH
12	TRBV10-3	TRBJ1-1	AISIGGGNTEAF
12	TRBV5-1	TRBJ2-2	ASSPWTGPGELF
12	TRBV19	TRBJ1-1	ASSGQGLVAEAF
10	TRBV21-1	TRBJ2-7	ASSKVTLEQY
11	TRBV6-5	TRBJ2-7	ASSYSKGYEQY
11	TRBV5-4	TRBJ2-5	ASSRRTGETQY
12	TRBV6-1	TRBJ1-4	ASSEGTTNEKLF
12	TRBV5-4	TRBJ2-6	ASSLVSGANVLT
11	TRBV4-3	TRBJ1-2	ASSPSSFYGYT
14	TRBV5-4	TRBJ2-3	ASSLGAGVHTDTQY
11	TRBV11-3	TRBJ2-7	ASSRAVGHEQY
11	TRBV27	TRBJ2-7	ASSLVSTGEQY
14	TRBV27	TRBJ2-2	ASRQGTNSNTGELF
13	TRBV18	TRBJ2-7	ASSLTGTGTYEQY
13	TRBV5-6	TRBJ2-1	ASSLALFSGQEQF
11	TRBV5-1	TRBJ2-2	ASSFIGTGELF
14	TRBV6-6	TRBJ1-5	ASSPKTVTFNQPQH
12	TRBV10-2	TRBJ1-2	ASSAVIANYGYT
13	TRBV5-1	TRBJ2-3	ASSLGGVSTDTQY
11	TRBV5-1	TRBJ1-2	ASSYSLDNGYT
13	TRBV5-4	TRBJ2-3	ASSLSGGRTDTQY
12	TRBV5-1	TRBJ2-5	ASSPTRGTETQY
12	TRBV6-1	TRBJ2-3	ASSFSGGPDTQY
19	TRBV21-1	TRBJ1-6	ASSKGQPHIGLLLLNSPLH
11	TRBV11-2	TRBJ1-6	ASSLAYNSPLH
13	TRBV6-5	TRBJ2-7	ASSYSIQGGFEQY
14	TRBV5-1	TRBJ1-4	ASSFSQGAVNEKLF
12	TRBV5-1	TRBJ1-1	ASSFGGGDTEAF
11	TRBV6-1	TRBJ2-7	ASIGTLTYEQY
13	TRBV6-5	TRBJ1-6	ASSRLQGAGSPLH
13	TRBV6-6	TRBJ2-7	ASSYKGREWDEQY
11	TRBV7-3	TRBJ2-3	ASSLFPRDTQY
11	TRBV5-4	TRBJ2-5	ASRLSGKETQY
13	TRBV29-1	TRBJ2-5	SVEEGLAPRETQY
10	TRBV6-1	TRBJ2-1	ASSEVRNEQF
12	TRBV7-9	TRBJ1-1	ASTRNTMNTEAF